The source of this T cell receptor beta chain is a study of blood T cells in healthy people across ages. The use of a sample-barcoded 5' primer and a J-beta primer mix characterized a second PCR of about 7 to 12 cycles. TCRdb independently ran MiXCR on the 5' RACE reads; one entry per CDR3 protein. The table lists more than 1.4 million distinct CDR3 sequences, approximately 38% of them singletons. The CDR3 contains 18 residues. Germline V lookup: CDR1 KGHSH, CDR2 LQKENI. The V segment lost 6 bases and the J segment 1 base; nucleotides outside the gene matches: 14. This TCR derives from a woman under 30 in good health. The chain uses TRBV18 and TRBJ2-1; TRBD1 aligns across 8 bases. Sequenced material: blood. CDR3 amino acids: CASSRIGTGVGSYNEQFF. CDR3 nucleotide sequence: TGTGCCAGCTCGCGCATCGGGACAGGAGTGGGGTCCTACAATGAGCAGTTCTTC.